The entry below describes one TCR beta chain. Its matching antigen is unknown. This sample is drawn from a study of vaccination effects on CD4 cells after COVID-19. Germline V gene sequence: CDR1 SGHDT, CDR2 YYEEEE. Trimming cost V 6 bases and J 0 bases; bases outside gene matches: 4. The CDR3 loop spans 15 amino acids. Ahead of sequencing, the ViraFEST assay grew antigen-specific CD4+ T cells using viral peptide pools. Once cultured for 10 days, the cells underwent separation to obtain CD4+ T cells. Participants got two doses of BNT162b2 or mRNA-1273 vaccine. The table came from immunoSEQ multiplex PCR; TCRdb's copy has only in-frame clones and leaves some out. This sample has just under 60,000 clones, with roughly 78% found just once.

The rearrangement joins TRBV5-6 to TRBJ2-3, with 10 bases aligning to TRBD1. The sequence derives from a human donor who received a COVID-19 vaccine. The source material was CD4+ T cells from PBMCs cultured with HCoV-OC43 spike peptides, sampled after COVID-19 vaccination. The sample's subset: HCoV-OC43 spike overlapping peptide pool stimulation. The CDR3 protein is CASTPGQGSTDTQYF. For the CDR3, the DNA is TGTGCCAGCACCCCGGGACAGGGGAGCACAGATACGCAGTATTTT.